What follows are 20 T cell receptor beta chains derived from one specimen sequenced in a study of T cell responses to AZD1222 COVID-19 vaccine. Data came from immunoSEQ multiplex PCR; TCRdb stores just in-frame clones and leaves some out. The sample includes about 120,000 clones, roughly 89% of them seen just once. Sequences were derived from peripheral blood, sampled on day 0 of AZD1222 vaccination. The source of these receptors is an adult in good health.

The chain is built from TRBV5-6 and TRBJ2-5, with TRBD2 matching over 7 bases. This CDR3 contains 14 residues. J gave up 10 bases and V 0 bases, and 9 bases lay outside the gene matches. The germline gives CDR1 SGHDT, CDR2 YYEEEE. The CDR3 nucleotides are TGTGCCAGCAGCTTGGAGCGGGTGGGGGAGGGCCAGTACTTC. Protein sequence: CASSLERVGEGQYF. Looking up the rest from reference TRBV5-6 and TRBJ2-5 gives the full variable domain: DAGVTQSPTHLIKTRGQQVTLRCSPKSGHDTVSWYQQALGQGPQFIFQYYEEEERQRGNFPDRFSGHQFPNYSSELNVNALLLGDSALYLCASSLERVGEGQYFGPGTRLLVL.

This chain's CDR3 is CASSPRDSGQPQHF. The CDR3 DNA sequence: TGTGCCAGCTCACCAAGGGACAGCGGTCAGCCCCAGCATTTT. The rearrangement links TRBV18 to TRBJ1-5, with 7 bases fitting TRBD1. The CDR3 consists of 14 residues. Germline CDR1 is KGHSH and CDR2 is LQKENI. With 2 bases clipped from V and 6 bases from J, the junction kept 4 bases outside the gene matches.

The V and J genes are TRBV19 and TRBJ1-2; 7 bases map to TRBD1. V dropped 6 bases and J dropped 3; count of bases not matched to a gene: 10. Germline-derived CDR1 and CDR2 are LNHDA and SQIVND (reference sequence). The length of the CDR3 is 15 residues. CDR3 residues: CASSPGAGGHYGYTF. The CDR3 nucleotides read TGTGCCAGTAGCCCAGGGGCAGGGGGACACTATGGCTACACCTTC.

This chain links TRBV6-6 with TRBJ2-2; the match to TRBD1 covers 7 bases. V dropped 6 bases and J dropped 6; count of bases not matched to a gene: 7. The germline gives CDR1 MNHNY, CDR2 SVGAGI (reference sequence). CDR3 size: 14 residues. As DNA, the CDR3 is TGTGCCAGCAGAATGACAGGGATAGCCGGGGAGCTGTTTTTT. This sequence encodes CASRMTGIAGELFF.

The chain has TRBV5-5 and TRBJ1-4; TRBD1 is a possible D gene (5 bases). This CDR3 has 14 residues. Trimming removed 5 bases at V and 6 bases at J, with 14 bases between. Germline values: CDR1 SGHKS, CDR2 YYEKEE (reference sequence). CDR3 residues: CASSRGTVDEKLFF. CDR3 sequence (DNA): TGTGCCAGCAGTCGCGGGACTGTGGATGAAAAACTGTTTTTT.

The CDR3 DNA reads TGTGCCAGCAGCCCCCGGGACCGACCAGAGCAGTACTTC. Its translation is CASSPRDRPEQYF. The gene calls are TRBV7-9 and TRBJ2-7; perhaps D is TRBD1 or TRBD2 (5 bases each). CDR1 and CDR2 from the germline V gene are SEHNR and FQNEAQ (reference sequence). Trimming removed 5 bases from V and 7 bases from J, with 15 bases in between. The CDR3 is made up of 13 amino acids.

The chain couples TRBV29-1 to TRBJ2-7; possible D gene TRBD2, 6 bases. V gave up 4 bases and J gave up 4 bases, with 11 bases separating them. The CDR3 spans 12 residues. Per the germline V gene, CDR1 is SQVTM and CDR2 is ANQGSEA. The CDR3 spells CSVVGLGYEQYF. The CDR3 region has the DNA TGCAGCGTTGTGGGACTTGGTTACGAGCAGTACTTC.

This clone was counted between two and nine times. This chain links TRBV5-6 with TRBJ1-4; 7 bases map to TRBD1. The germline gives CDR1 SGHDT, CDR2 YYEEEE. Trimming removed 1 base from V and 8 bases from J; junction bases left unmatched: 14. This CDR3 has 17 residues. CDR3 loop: CASSLRQGGSASEKLFF. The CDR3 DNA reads TGTGCCAGCAGCTTGCGGCAGGGGGGATCCGCGAGCGAAAAACTGTTTTTT.

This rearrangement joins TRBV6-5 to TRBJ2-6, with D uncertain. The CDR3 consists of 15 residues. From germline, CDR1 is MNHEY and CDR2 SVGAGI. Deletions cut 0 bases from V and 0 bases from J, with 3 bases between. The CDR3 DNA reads TGTGCCAGCAGTTACTCAGTCTCTGGGGCCAACGTCCTGACTTTC. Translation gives CASSYSVSGANVLTF.

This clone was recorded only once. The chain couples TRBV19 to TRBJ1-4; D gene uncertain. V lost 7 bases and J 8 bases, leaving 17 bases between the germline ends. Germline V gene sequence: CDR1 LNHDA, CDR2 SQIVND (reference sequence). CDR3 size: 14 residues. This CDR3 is CASTRQGREEKLFF. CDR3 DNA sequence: TGTGCCAGTACCCGTCAAGGGCGGGAGGAAAAACTGTTTTTT. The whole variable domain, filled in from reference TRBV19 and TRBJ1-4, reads DGGITQSPKYLFRKEGQNVTLSCEQNLNHDAMYWYRQDPGQGLRLIYYSQIVNDFQKGDIAEGYSVSREKKESFPLTVTSAQKNPTAFYLCASTRQGREEKLFFGSGTQLSVL.

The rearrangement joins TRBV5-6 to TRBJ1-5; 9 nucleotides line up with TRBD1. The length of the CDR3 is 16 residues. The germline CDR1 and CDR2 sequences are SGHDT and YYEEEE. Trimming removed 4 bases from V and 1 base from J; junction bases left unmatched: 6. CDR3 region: CASSIGQGISNQPQHF. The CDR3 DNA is TGTGCCAGCAGCATTGGACAGGGGATAAGCAATCAGCCCCAGCATTTT. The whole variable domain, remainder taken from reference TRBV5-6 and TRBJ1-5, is DAGVTQSPTHLIKTRGQQVTLRCSPKSGHDTVSWYQQALGQGPQFIFQYYEEEERQRGNFPDRFSGHQFPNYSSELNVNALLLGDSALYLCASSIGQGISNQPQHFGDGTRLSIL.

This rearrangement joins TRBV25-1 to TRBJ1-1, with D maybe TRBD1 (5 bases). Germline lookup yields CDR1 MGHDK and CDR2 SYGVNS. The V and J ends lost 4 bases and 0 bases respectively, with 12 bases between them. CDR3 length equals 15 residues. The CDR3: CASSARGYMNTEAFF. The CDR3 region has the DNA TGTGCCAGCAGTGCCCGGGGGTATATGAACACTGAAGCTTTCTTT.

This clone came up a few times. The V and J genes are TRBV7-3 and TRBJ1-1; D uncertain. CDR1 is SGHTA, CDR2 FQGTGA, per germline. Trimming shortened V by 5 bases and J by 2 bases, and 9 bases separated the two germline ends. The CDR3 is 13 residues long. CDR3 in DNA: TGTGCCAGCAGCCTCGGCTATAACACTGAAGCTTTCTTT. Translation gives CASSLGYNTEAFF.

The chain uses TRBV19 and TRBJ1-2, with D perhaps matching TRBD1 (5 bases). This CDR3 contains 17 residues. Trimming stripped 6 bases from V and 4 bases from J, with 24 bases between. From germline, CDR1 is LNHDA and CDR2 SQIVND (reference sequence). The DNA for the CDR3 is TGTGCCAGTAGCGCCCGAGAAGCGGGCAGGGCTGCCTATGGCTACACCTTC. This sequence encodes CASSAREAGRAAYGYTF.

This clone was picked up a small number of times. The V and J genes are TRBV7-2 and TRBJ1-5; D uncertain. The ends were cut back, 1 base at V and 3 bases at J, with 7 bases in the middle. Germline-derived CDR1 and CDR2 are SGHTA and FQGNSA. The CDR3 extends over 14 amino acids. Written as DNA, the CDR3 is TGTGCCAGCAGCTTAGGAAACAACAATCAGCCCCAGCATTTT. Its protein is CASSLGNNNQPQHF.

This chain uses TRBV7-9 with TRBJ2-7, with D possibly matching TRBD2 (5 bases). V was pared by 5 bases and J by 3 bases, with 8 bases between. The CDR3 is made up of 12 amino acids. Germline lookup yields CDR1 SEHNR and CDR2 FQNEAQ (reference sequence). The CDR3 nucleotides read TGTGCCAGCAGCCCCCGGGACTACGAGCAGTACTTC. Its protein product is CASSPRDYEQYF. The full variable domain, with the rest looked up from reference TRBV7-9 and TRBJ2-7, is DTGVSQNPRHKITKRGQNVTFRCDPISEHNRLYWYRQTLGQGPEFLTYFQNEAQLEKSRLLSDRFSAERPKGSFSTLEIQRTEQGDSAMYLCASSPRDYEQYFGPGTRLTVT.

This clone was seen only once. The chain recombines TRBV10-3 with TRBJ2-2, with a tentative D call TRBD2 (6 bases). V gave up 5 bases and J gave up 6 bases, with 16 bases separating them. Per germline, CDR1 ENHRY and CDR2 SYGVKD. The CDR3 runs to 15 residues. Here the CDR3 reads CAISHGSAGSGELFF. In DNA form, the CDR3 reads TGTGCCATCAGTCATGGTTCCGCGGGGTCCGGGGAGCTGTTTTTT.

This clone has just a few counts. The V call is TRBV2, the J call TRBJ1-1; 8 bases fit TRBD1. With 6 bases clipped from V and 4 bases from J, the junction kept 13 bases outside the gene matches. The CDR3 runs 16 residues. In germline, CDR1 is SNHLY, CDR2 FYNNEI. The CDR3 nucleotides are TGTGCCAGCAGAGGTCGGGACAGGCCACGGGGCACTGAAGCTTTCTTT. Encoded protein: CASRGRDRPRGTEAFF.

The CDR3 is CASSSPQVGAEAFF. As DNA, the CDR3 is TGTGCCAGCAGCTCCCCCCAAGTGGGGGCTGAAGCTTTCTTT. This chain links TRBV9 with TRBJ1-1; D is perhaps TRBD1 (5 bases). Trimming shortened V by 4 bases and J by 6 bases, and 16 bases separated the two germline ends. CDR3 length equals 14 residues. The germline V gene encodes CDR1 SGDLS and CDR2 YYNGEE. The full variable domain, rest sourced from reference TRBV9 and TRBJ1-1, is DSGVTQTPKHLITATGQRVTLRCSPRSGDLSVYWYQQSLDQGLQFLIQYYNGEERAKGNILERFSAQQFPDLHSELNLSSLELGDSALYFCASSSPQVGAEAFFGQGTRLTVV.

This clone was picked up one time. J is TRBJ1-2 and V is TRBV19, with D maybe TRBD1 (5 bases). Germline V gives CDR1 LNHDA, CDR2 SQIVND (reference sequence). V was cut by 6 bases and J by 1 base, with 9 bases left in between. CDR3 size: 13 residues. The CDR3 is CASSPDSNYGYTF. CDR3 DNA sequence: TGTGCCAGTAGCCCAGACAGTAACTATGGCTACACCTTC. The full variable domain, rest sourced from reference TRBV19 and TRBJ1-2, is DGGITQSPKYLFRKEGQNVTLSCEQNLNHDAMYWYRQDPGQGLRLIYYSQIVNDFQKGDIAEGYSVSREKKESFPLTVTSAQKNPTAFYLCASSPDSNYGYTFGSGTRLTVV.